The present T cell receptor beta chain was sequenced within a study of blood T cell repertoires in COVID-19. Whole-study context: Spain, Italy and the United States supplied samples that represented acute and convalescent COVID-19. T cells, B-cell-depleted T cells, or PBMCs supplied cDNA or gDNA.

Original processing notes: It was from reference gene primer amplification that nucleated cell counts were estimated. TCRdb's copy holds only in-frame clones and misses some; the assay was immunoSEQ multiplex PCR. D and trimming were read from the DNA, whereas the V and J calls and clone size are those reported in that table. The sample records 75,000 to 100,000 clones, roughly 85% being singletons. CDR1 LNHNV and CDR2 YYDKDF come from the germline V gene (reference sequence). Deletions cut 1 base from V and 3 bases from J, with 7 bases between. CDR3 length: 15 amino acids. Source material: peripheral blood. The receptor's source is a human donor in a cohort sampled during active COVID-19. The chain links TRBV15 to TRBJ1-6; weak D call: TRBD1 (6 bases). The CDR3 here is CATSRGTVYNSPLHF. For the CDR3, the DNA is TGTGCCACCAGCAGAGGGACAGTCTATAATTCACCCCTCCACTTT.